A single sample is the source of the 25 T cell receptor beta chains below, sequenced in a study of TIL therapy for anti-PD-1-resistant metastatic lung cancer. Time point meaning: pre-treatment sample, taken before nivolumab and TIL therapy. Sequencing used immunoSEQ v3. Data came from immunoSEQ multiplex PCR; TCRdb stores just in-frame clones and leaves some out. The data contain about 60,000 clones, roughly 84% of them seen just once; the ten biggest clones take up 2% to 3%. Source: blood, taken at baseline. The origin of the receptors is a person aged 25-79 years with non-small cell lung cancer.

V is TRBV30 and J is TRBJ1-4, with TRBD1 identical over 12 bases. Trimming took 5 bases from V and 8 from J; bases not matched to a gene: 0. In germline, CDR1 is GTSNPN, CDR2 SVGIG (reference sequence). The length of the CDR3 is 12 residues. In nucleotides, the CDR3 is TGTGCCTGGGGGACAGGGGGCGAAAAACTGTTTTTT. It is translated as CAWGTGGEKLFF.

The chain combines TRBV5-1 with TRBJ1-3; D ambiguous. This CDR3 region has 14 residues. Germline CDR1 SGHRS, CDR2 YFSETQ. Trimming removed 0 bases at V and 2 bases at J, with 6 bases between. CDR3 in amino acids: CASSLDGTGNTIYF. In nucleotides, the CDR3 is TGCGCCAGCAGCTTGGACGGAACTGGAAACACCATATATTTT.

The chain couples TRBV7-8 to TRBJ2-1; maybe TRBD2 (7 bases). Germline-derived CDR1 and CDR2 are SGHVS and FQNEAQ. The CDR3 contains 14 residues. V shed 2 bases and J shed 10 bases, with 15 bases lying between them. This CDR3 is CASSLQEGGAEQFF. In DNA form, the CDR3 reads TGTGCCAGCAGCTTACAGGAAGGGGGGGCGGAGCAGTTCTTC.

The chain carries TRBV5-1 and TRBJ2-7; 14 bases are a match to TRBD2. CDR1 is SGHRS, CDR2 YFSETQ, per germline. V was pared by 4 bases and J by 5 bases, with 14 bases of the junction left unmatched. The CDR3 contains 18 residues. CDR3 sequence: CASSAARKGTSGSNEQYF. CDR3 bases: TGCGCCAGCAGCGCAGCGCGGAAAGGGACTAGCGGGAGCAACGAGCAGTACTTC.

The V call is TRBV7-2, the J call TRBJ1-5, with D unclear. V was cut by 7 bases and J by 4 bases, with 11 bases left in between. The CDR3 loop spans 13 amino acids. Germline values: CDR1 SGHTA, CDR2 FQGNSA. This CDR3 is CASNQMGNQPQHF. Written as DNA, the CDR3 is TGTGCCAGCAACCAAATGGGGAATCAGCCCCAGCATTTT. The full variable domain, rest sourced from reference TRBV7-2 and TRBJ1-5, is GAGVSQSPSNKVTEKGKDVELRCDPISGHTALYWYRQSLGQGLEFLIYFQGNSAPDKSGLPSDRFSAERTGGSVSTLTIQRTQQEDSAVYLCASNQMGNQPQHFGDGTRLSIL.

The chain couples TRBV4-2 to TRBJ2-1, with a possible D match to TRBD1 (6 bases). CDR1 is LGHNA, CDR2 YNFKEQ, per germline. V lost 1 base and J lost 8, with 18 bases in between. This CDR3 comprises 16 residues. CDR3 sequence: CASSQGARGFYDEQFF. For the CDR3, the DNA is TGTGCCAGCAGCCAAGGCGCCAGGGGATTTTACGATGAGCAGTTCTTC.

The J gene is TRBJ2-3, the V gene TRBV10-3, with TRBD2 as a possible D gene (5 bases). V dropped 3 bases and J dropped 1 base, with 14 bases sitting between them. The CDR3 is made up of 16 amino acids. Germline CDR1 is ENHRY and CDR2 is SYGVKD. Written as DNA, the CDR3 is TGTGCCATCAGTGATCCGAAACGGGATGGCACAGATACGCAGTATTTT. Protein: CAISDPKRDGTDTQYF.

The gene calls are TRBV6-5 and TRBJ1-1; D unresolved. Trimming took 7 bases from V and 0 from J, leaving 9 bases between them. The V gene's germline CDR1 is MNHEY and CDR2 SVGAGI. CDR3 length: 13 residues. Written as DNA, the CDR3 is TGTGCCAGCACAGGCAGAATGAACACTGAAGCTTTCTTT. Translated, it gives CASTGRMNTEAFF.

The rearrangement uses TRBV27 and TRBJ2-1; TRBD2 matches 10 bases. CDR3 length: 17 residues. With V trimmed by 6 bases and J by 2 bases, 10 bases remained unmatched. CDR1 is MNHEY, CDR2 SMNVEV, per germline (reference sequence). CDR3 nucleotides: TGTGCCAGCAGGGGAGGAGCGGGAGGGCGGCCCTACAATGAGCAGTTCTTC. It codes for CASRGGAGGRPYNEQFF.

The V gene is TRBV12-2, the J gene TRBJ2-3; the table names TRBD2, a call not compared with the DNA. TRBV12-2 has pseudogene status. CDR3 length: 16 residues. CDR3 nucleotides: TGTGCAAGTCGCTCCCTAACTAGCGGGAGCACAGATACGCAGTATTTT. Protein product: CASRSLTSGSTDTQYF.

The chain uses TRBV10-2 and TRBJ1-5; D may be TRBD1 (5 bases). Germline CDR1 WSHSY, CDR2 SAAADI. The CDR3 spans 16 residues. Between the trimmed V and J ends, which lost 1 base and 2 bases, there was a span of 12 bases. Written as DNA, the CDR3 is TGCGCCAGCAGTGAGTTGCCAGGGTGGCGCAATCAGCCCCAGCATTTT. Protein product: CASSELPGWRNQPQHF.

Only one count was recorded for this clone. The chain recombines TRBV11-2 with TRBJ1-1; no clear D. The germline CDR1 and CDR2 sequences are SGHAT and FQNNGV. CDR3 length: 13 amino acids. Trimming removed 1 base from V and 1 base from J, with 4 bases in between. The CDR3 sequence is CASSLGQNTEAFF. The CDR3 DNA is TGTGCCAGCAGCTTAGGACAGAACACTGAAGCTTTCTTT.

The rearrangement uses TRBV27 and TRBJ2-1; 14 positions match TRBD2. The germline V gene has CDR1 MNHEY and CDR2 SMNVEV (reference sequence). J lost 15 bases, V lost 5 bases, and 12 bases had no gene match. CDR3 length: 15 amino acids. CDR3 in amino acids: CASSARGGLAGDLFF. The CDR3 nucleotides read TGTGCCAGCAGTGCGCGTGGGGGACTAGCGGGAGATCTGTTCTTC.

This clone occurred a few times. The V and J genes are TRBV9 and TRBJ2-2; the match to TRBD2 covers 9 bases. V shed 3 bases and J 3 bases; nucleotides not matched to a gene: 3. The CDR3 loop spans 15 amino acids. Looked up from germline, CDR1 is SGDLS and CDR2 is YYNGEE. CDR3 in DNA: TGTGCCAGCAGCGCCTCTAGCGGGGACACCGGGGAGCTGTTTTTT. Amino acids: CASSASSGDTGELFF. Supplemented by reference TRBV9 and TRBJ2-2, the full variable domain reads DSGVTQTPKHLITATGQRVTLRCSPRSGDLSVYWYQQSLDQGLQFLIQYYNGEERAKGNILERFSAQQFPDLHSELNLSSLELGDSALYFCASSASSGDTGELFFGEGSRLTVL.

The genes are TRBV13 and TRBJ1-1; possibly TRBD1 for D (5 bases). Germline assignment: CDR1 PRHDT and CDR2 FYEKMQ (reference sequence). CDR3 length: 13 residues. V was pared by 0 bases and J by 3 bases, with 5 bases between. The CDR3 DNA reads as TGTGCCAGCAGCTTAGGAGGGGACACTGAAGCTTTCTTT. Protein product: CASSLGGDTEAFF. Together with reference TRBV13 and TRBJ1-1, the CDR3 gives the full variable domain: AAGVIQSPRHLIKEKRETATLKCYPIPRHDTVYWYQQGPGQDPQFLISFYEKMQSDKGSIPDRFSAQQFSDYHSELNMSSLELGDSALYFCASSLGGDTEAFFGQGTRLTVV.

The V and J genes are TRBV5-1 and TRBJ1-4; D not resolved. The CDR3 sequence is 15 residues long. The V gene lost 3 bases and the J gene lost 3 bases, with 12 bases spanning the gap. CDR1 is SGHRS and CDR2 is YFSETQ in the germline V gene. In DNA form, the CDR3 reads TGCGCCAGCAGCTCCGGATTGGACCCTAATGAAAAACTGTTTTTT. Translating gives CASSSGLDPNEKLFF.

The rearrangement uses TRBV28 and TRBJ1-1; no clear D gene. V lost 7 bases, J lost 5 bases, and 11 bases lay in between. Germline values: CDR1 MDHEN, CDR2 SYDVKM. CDR3 length: 12 residues. The CDR3 protein is CASTPLGTEAFF. The CDR3 nucleotides read TGTGCCAGCACTCCTTTAGGGACTGAAGCTTTCTTT.

The chain links TRBV2 to TRBJ2-1; 10 nucleotides align to TRBD1. Trimming removed 8 bases from V and 4 bases from J; junction bases left unmatched: 2. The CDR3 runs to 13 residues. CDR1 SNHLY and CDR2 FYNNEI come from the germline V gene. The CDR3 DNA follows: TGTGCCAGCCGGGACAGGGGATACAATGAGCAGTTCTTC. This sequence encodes CASRDRGYNEQFF.

This rearrangement joins TRBV4-1 to TRBJ2-4, with 9 bases aligning to TRBD2. CDR3 length equals 15 residues. Germline lookup yields CDR1 MGHRA and CDR2 YSYEKL. The J segment lost 3 bases and the V segment lost 1 base, leaving 1 base of the junction unmatched. CDR3 amino acids: CASSQGGGVKNIQYF. CDR3 nucleotides: TGCGCCAGCAGCCAAGGCGGGGGGGTCAAAAACATTCAGTACTTC.

The rearrangement uses TRBV9 and TRBJ2-7, with TRBD2 as a possible D gene (5 bases). V was shortened by 1 base and J by 7 bases, with 15 bases between the two germline ends. Germline CDR1 and CDR2: SGDLS and YYNGEE. This CDR3 has 14 residues. The CDR3 nucleotides are TGTGCCAGCAGCGTATTCTGGACTGGAACGGAGCAGTACTTC. Translating gives CASSVFWTGTEQYF.

The chain employs TRBV7-8 and TRBJ1-2; TRBD1 matches 9 bases. This CDR3 is 15 amino acids long. Germline V gives CDR1 SGHVS, CDR2 FQNEAQ. V shed 1 base, J shed 5 bases, and the junction held 5 bases outside the gene matches. The CDR3 loop reads CASSLGRDRAYGYTF. CDR3 sequence (DNA): TGTGCCAGCAGCTTAGGCCGGGACAGGGCGTATGGCTACACCTTC.

V and J are TRBV4-2 and TRBJ2-7, with D uncertain. The CDR3 contains 11 residues. CDR1 and CDR2 (germline): LGHNA, YNFKEQ. V was clipped by 7 bases and J by 6 bases, with 10 bases between them. The CDR3 nucleotides are TGTGCCAGCAAGGGCCCCCTCGAGCAGTACTTC. This codes for CASKGPLEQYF.

The chain links TRBV18 to TRBJ1-1; 7 bases fit TRBD1. The V segment lost 6 bases and the J segment 3 bases; nucleotides outside the gene matches: 7. Looked up from germline, CDR1 is KGHSH and CDR2 is LQKENI. This CDR3 region has 14 residues. This CDR3 is CASSRPGGDTEAFF. CDR3 DNA: TGTGCCAGCTCGCGACCAGGGGGGGACACTGAAGCTTTCTTT.

This sequence joins TRBV10-3 and TRBJ2-2; TRBD2 is a possible D gene (5 bases). V was clipped by 4 bases and J by 0 bases, with 9 bases between them. The V gene's germline CDR1 is ENHRY and CDR2 SYGVKD. The CDR3 sequence is 15 residues long. The CDR3 here is CAISVLEANTGELFF. The CDR3 DNA is TGTGCCATCAGTGTTTTGGAGGCGAACACCGGGGAGCTGTTTTTT.

This clone was picked up one time. J is TRBJ2-1 and V is TRBV10-3, with D hard to call. CDR1 is ENHRY, CDR2 SYGVKD, per germline. The CDR3 loop spans 11 amino acids. V dropped 3 bases and J dropped 4 bases, with 1 base sitting between them. CDR3 region: CAISEYNEQFF. Here the CDR3 DNA reads TGTGCCATCAGTGAATACAATGAGCAGTTCTTC.